This TCR beta chain is drawn from a study of control samples from healthy donors and cancer patients. Profiling relied on immunoSEQ multiplex PCR, and the TCRdb table lists in-frame clones only, not all of them. The sample lists 130,000 to 150,000 clones, roughly nine tenths occurring once. The CDR3 contains 15 residues. The V gene's germline CDR1 is MGHDK and CDR2 SYGVNS. The V and J ends lost 4 bases and 0 bases respectively, with 12 bases between them. Sequenced material: blood. The chain is built from TRBV25-1 and TRBJ1-2, with a weak D call TRBD1 (5 bases). The source is a man aged 25 to 40 in good health. Here the CDR3 reads CASSGAGPANYGYTF. CDR3 DNA sequence: TGTGCCAGCAGTGGAGCGGGACCAGCTAACTATGGCTACACCTTC.